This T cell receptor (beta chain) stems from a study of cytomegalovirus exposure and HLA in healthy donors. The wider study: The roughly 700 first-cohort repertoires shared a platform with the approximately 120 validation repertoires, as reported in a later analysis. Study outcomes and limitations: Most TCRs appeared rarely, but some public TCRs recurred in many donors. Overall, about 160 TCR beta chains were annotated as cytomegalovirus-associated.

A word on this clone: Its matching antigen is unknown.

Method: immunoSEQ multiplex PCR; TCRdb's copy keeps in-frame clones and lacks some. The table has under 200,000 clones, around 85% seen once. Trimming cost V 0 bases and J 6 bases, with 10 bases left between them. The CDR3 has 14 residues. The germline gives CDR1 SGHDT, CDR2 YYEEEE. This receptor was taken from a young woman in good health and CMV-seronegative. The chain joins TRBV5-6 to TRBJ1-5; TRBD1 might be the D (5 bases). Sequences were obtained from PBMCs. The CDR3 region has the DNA TGTGCCAGCAGCTTGGGGTGGGGGACTCAGCCCCAGCATTTT. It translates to CASSLGWGTQPQHF.